This TCR beta chain was observed in a study of T cell changes during pregnancy in multiple sclerosis. Sequencing used immunoSEQ multiplex PCR; TCRdb keeps in-frame clones, though not all of them. Of 30,000 or so clones in the sample, roughly 89% were seen once. V lost 1 base and J lost 4; bases outside the gene matches: 8. Germline-derived CDR1 and CDR2 are SGHAT and FQNNGV. CDR3 size: 16 residues. The clonotype was recovered from a female donor with multiple sclerosis, enrolled in a pregnancy study. This chain connects TRBV11-2 to TRBJ2-7; 9 nucleotides line up with TRBD2. Sequencing used CD8+ T cells from peripheral blood mononuclear cells, obtained in the first trimester of pregnancy. The CDR3 sequence: CASSLAGSGRGYEQYF. In DNA form, the CDR3 reads TGTGCCAGCAGCTTAGCGGGTAGCGGGAGAGGGTACGAGCAGTACTTC.